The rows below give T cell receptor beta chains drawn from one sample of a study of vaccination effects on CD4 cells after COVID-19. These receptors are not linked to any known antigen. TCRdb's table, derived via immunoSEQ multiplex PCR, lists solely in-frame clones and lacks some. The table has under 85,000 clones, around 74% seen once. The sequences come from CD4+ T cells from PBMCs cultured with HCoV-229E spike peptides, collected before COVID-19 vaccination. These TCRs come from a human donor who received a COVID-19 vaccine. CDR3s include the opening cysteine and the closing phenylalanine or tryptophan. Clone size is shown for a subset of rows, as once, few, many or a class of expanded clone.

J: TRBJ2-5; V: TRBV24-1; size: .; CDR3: CATSDPTTQETQYF
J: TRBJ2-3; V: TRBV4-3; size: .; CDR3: CASSPRGSGGADTQYF
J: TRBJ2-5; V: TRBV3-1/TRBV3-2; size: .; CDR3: CASSPRQGSQEETQYF
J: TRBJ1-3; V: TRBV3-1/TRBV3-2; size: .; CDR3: CASGAPGNTIYF
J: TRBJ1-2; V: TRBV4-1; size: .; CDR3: CASSQDRGTGDGYTF
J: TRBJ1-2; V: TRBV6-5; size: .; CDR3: CASTREQGGGYTF
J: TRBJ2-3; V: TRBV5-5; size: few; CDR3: CASSVGTDTQYF
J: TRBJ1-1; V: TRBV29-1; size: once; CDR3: CSVSRGSEAFF
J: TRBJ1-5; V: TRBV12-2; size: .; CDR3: CASRSVRQGKGISNQPQHF
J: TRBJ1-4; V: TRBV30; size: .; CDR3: CAWRPPPRQATNEKLFF
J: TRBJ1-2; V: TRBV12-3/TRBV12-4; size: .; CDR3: CASRKQGIGGYTF
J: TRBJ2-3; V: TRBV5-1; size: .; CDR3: CASSFRGTGSTDTQYF
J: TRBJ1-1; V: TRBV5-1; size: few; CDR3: CASSPDPRGLGTEAFF
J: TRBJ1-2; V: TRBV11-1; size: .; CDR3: CASSLEGLNYGYTF
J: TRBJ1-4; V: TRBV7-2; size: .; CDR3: CASSLVGGTNEKLFF
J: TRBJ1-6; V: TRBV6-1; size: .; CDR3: CASSDLRSFYNSPLHF
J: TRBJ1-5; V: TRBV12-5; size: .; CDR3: CASGQGNSNQPQHF
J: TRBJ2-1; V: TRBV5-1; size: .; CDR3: CASSLTGLVGYGQFF
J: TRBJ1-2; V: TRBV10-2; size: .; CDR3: CASSEQVGVYTF
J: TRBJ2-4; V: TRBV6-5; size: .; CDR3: CASSRDRNIQYF
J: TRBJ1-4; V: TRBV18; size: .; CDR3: CASSAQTFTNEKLFF
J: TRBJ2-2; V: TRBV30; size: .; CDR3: CAWRGVGTGELFF
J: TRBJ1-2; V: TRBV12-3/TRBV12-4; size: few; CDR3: CASSLEVYYGYTF
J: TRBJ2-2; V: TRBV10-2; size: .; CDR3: CASIKGRQGETGELFF
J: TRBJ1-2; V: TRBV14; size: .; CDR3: CASSQDRQTGRNYGYTF
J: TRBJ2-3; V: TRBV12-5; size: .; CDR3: CASSSSTDTQYF
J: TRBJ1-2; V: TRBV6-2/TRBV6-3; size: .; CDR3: CASSFASRGARGYTF
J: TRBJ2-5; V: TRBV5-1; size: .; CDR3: CASSVGSMGETQYF
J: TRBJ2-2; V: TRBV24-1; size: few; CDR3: CATSPGFRSGELFF
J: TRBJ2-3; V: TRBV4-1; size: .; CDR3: CASSRGAGRTGGPSTDTQYF
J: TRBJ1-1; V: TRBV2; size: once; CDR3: CASRTGPNTEAFF
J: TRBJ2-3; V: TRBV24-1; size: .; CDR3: CATSDFNGVTDTQYF
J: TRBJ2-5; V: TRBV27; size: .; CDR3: CASSLRRDETQYF
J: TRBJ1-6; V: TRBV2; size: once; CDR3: CASSEGGSFNSPLHF
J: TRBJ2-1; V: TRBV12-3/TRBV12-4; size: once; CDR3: CASRTGAYNEQFF
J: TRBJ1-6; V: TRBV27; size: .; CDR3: CASSLARVYSYNSPLHF
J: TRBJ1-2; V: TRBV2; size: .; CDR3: CASSEALGGYTF
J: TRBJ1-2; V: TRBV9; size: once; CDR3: CASSVTVDYGYTF
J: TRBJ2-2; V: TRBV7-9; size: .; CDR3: CASSPLITIRTGIAGELFF
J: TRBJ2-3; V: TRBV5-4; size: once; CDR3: CASSPKTSGGTDTQYF
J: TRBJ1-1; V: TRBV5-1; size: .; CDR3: CASSPDTRNTEAFF
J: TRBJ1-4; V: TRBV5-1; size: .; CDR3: CASSQTGFYEKLFF
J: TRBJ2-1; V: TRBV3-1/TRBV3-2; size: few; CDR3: CASSRRREHNEQFF
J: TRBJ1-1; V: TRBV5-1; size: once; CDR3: CASSVKTGISNTEAFF
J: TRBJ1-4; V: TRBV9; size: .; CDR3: CASSQGGTDKLFF
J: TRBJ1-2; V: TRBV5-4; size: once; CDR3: CASSADFYGYTF
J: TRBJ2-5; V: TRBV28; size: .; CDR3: CASSLAGASGAQETQYF
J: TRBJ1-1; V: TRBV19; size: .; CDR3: CASSQVNTEAFF
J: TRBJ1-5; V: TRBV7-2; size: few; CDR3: CASTPQGGSNQPQHF
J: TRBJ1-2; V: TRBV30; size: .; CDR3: CAWSVWGEGGYTF
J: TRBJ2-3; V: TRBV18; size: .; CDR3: CASSPLPGQSTDTQYF
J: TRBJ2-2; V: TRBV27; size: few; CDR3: CASSSAGAGTGELFF
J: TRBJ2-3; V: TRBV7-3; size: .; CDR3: CASSSVGGTQYF
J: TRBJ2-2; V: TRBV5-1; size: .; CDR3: CASSPVERGTGELFF
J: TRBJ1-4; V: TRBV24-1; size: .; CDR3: CATSEKGATNEKLFF